These T cell receptor beta chains were read from a single sample in a study of identical twins. One entry per CDR3 protein, called by TCRdb with MiXCR from the 5' RACE reads. The sample lists roughly 220,000 distinct CDR3 sequences; 6.5% were seen once. The same sample was also studied in work on T cells expressing NK-cell markers.

The sequencing input was CD8+ T cells sorted from blood. These TCRs come from a woman aged 18-29 years in good health. The CDR3 runs from the conserved cysteine through the conserved F or W. A D gene is named only where the DNA matches it firmly. The size of a clone is reported for some rows only, either as once, few or many, or as a class for expanded clones.

v_gene: TRBV10-3
abundance: -
j_gene: TRBJ2-1
len: 14
d_gene: TRBD2
CDR3aa: CAISDSGGYNEQFF
CDR3nt: TGTGCCATCAGTGATAGCGGGGGATACAATGAGCAGTTCTTC

v_gene: TRBV20-1
abundance: many
j_gene: TRBJ2-1
len: 21
d_gene: TRBD2
CDR3aa: CSASPKGRGTSGLSSYNEQFF
CDR3nt: TGCAGTGCTAGCCCTAAAGGGAGAGGGACTAGCGGGCTCAGCTCCTACAATGAGCAGTTCTTC

v_gene: TRBV7-2
abundance: -
j_gene: TRBJ2-7
len: 15
d_gene: -
CDR3aa: CASSARGQSTYEQYF
CDR3nt: TGTGCCAGCAGCGCGCGCGGACAGAGCACCTACGAGCAGTACTTC

v_gene: TRBV15
abundance: few
j_gene: TRBJ1-2
len: 15
d_gene: -
CDR3aa: CATGSLGLGDYGYTF
CDR3nt: TGTGCCACCGGTTCTCTTGGTTTGGGGGACTATGGCTACACCTTC

v_gene: TRBV7-9
abundance: -
j_gene: TRBJ2-7
len: 13
d_gene: -
CDR3aa: CASSSRTVSEQYF
CDR3nt: TGTGCCAGCAGCTCCAGGACAGTAAGCGAGCAGTACTTC

v_gene: TRBV9
abundance: few
j_gene: TRBJ1-1
len: 11
d_gene: -
CDR3aa: CASSSRGEAFF
CDR3nt: TGTGCCAGCAGCTCACGGGGGGAAGCTTTCTTT

v_gene: TRBV19
abundance: few
j_gene: TRBJ1-1
len: 13
d_gene: -
CDR3aa: CASNEVWGTEAFF
CDR3nt: TGTGCCAGTAATGAGGTGTGGGGGACTGAAGCTTTCTTT

v_gene: TRBV10-3
abundance: once
j_gene: TRBJ1-1
len: 15
d_gene: -
CDR3aa: CAISESLQGGTEAFF
CDR3nt: TGTGCCATCAGTGAGTCGCTCCAGGGAGGAACTGAAGCTTTCTTT

v_gene: TRBV10-2
abundance: many
j_gene: TRBJ2-7
len: 11
d_gene: -
CDR3aa: CASSEGREAHF
CDR3nt: TGCGCCAGCAGTGAGGGTAGGGAAGCACACTTC

v_gene: TRBV10-1
abundance: few
j_gene: TRBJ2-3
len: 14
d_gene: -
CDR3aa: CASSEDSHTDTQYF
CDR3nt: TGCGCCAGCAGTGAGGACAGCCACACAGATACGCAGTATTTT

v_gene: TRBV6-2/TRBV6-3
abundance: many
j_gene: TRBJ1-1
len: 15
d_gene: -
CDR3aa: CASSSLRSLDTEAFF
CDR3nt: TGTGCCAGCAGTTCCCTCCGGTCACTGGACACTGAAGCTTTCTTT

v_gene: TRBV7-8
abundance: few
j_gene: TRBJ2-5
len: 14
d_gene: -
CDR3aa: CASSLGILQETQYF
CDR3nt: TGTGCCAGCAGCTTAGGTATCCTCCAAGAGACCCAGTACTTC

v_gene: TRBV12-3/TRBV12-4
abundance: many
j_gene: TRBJ1-5
len: 12
d_gene: TRBD1
CDR3aa: CASKGGVEPQHF
CDR3nt: TGTGCCAGCAAAGGGGGCGTAGAGCCCCAGCATTTT

v_gene: TRBV6-1
abundance: many
j_gene: TRBJ2-3
len: 14
d_gene: TRBD2
CDR3aa: CASSLLAGLDTQYF
CDR3nt: TGTGCCAGCAGCTTGCTAGCGGGGTTAGATACGCAGTATTTT

v_gene: TRBV6-2/TRBV6-3
abundance: many
j_gene: TRBJ1-1
len: 14
d_gene: -
CDR3aa: CASSYFQGSAEAFF
CDR3nt: TGTGCCAGCAGTTACTTTCAGGGATCCGCTGAAGCTTTCTTT

v_gene: TRBV9
abundance: -
j_gene: TRBJ1-1
len: 14
d_gene: -
CDR3aa: CASSVEGWNTEAFF
CDR3nt: TGTGCCAGCAGCGTAGAGGGTTGGAACACTGAAGCTTTCTTT

v_gene: TRBV7-9
abundance: many
j_gene: TRBJ2-5
len: 15
d_gene: -
CDR3aa: CASSWQRPSQETQYF
CDR3nt: TGTGCCAGCAGCTGGCAGCGGCCAAGCCAAGAGACCCAGTACTTC

v_gene: TRBV7-8
abundance: -
j_gene: TRBJ2-3
len: 16
d_gene: TRBD2
CDR3aa: CASINIGAGYTDTQYF
CDR3nt: TGTGCCAGCATCAATATTGGAGCGGGATATACAGATACGCAGTATTTT

v_gene: TRBV3-1
abundance: -
j_gene: TRBJ2-1
len: 19
d_gene: TRBD2
CDR3aa: CASSHRLAGQPSSYNEQFF
CDR3nt: TGTGCCAGCAGCCACAGACTAGCGGGACAACCTAGCTCCTACAATGAGCAGTTCTTC

v_gene: TRBV19
abundance: -
j_gene: TRBJ1-1
len: 12
d_gene: -
CDR3aa: CATRRGNTEAFF
CDR3nt: TGTGCCACCCGAAGGGGGAACACTGAAGCTTTCTTT

v_gene: TRBV5-6
abundance: -
j_gene: TRBJ1-5
len: 15
d_gene: -
CDR3aa: CASSLQVAINQPQHF
CDR3nt: TGTGCCAGCAGCTTACAGGTTGCAATCAATCAGCCCCAGCATTTT

v_gene: TRBV29-1
abundance: few
j_gene: TRBJ1-1
len: 11
d_gene: TRBD1
CDR3aa: CSAAGGTEAFF
CDR3nt: TGCAGCGCCGCAGGGGGCACTGAAGCTTTCTTT

v_gene: TRBV3-1
abundance: many
j_gene: TRBJ2-5
len: 15
d_gene: -
CDR3aa: CASSQGQGTQETQYF
CDR3nt: TGTGCCAGCAGCCAAGGCCAGGGGACACAAGAGACCCAGTACTTC

v_gene: TRBV6-4
abundance: -
j_gene: TRBJ2-3
len: 16
d_gene: TRBD2
CDR3aa: CASSDSASGGIDTQYF
CDR3nt: TGTGCCAGCAGTGACTCGGCTAGCGGGGGGATTGATACGCAGTATTTT

v_gene: TRBV7-9
abundance: -
j_gene: TRBJ1-1
len: 16
d_gene: TRBD1
CDR3aa: CASSPETGILPTEAFF
CDR3nt: TGTGCCAGCAGCCCGGAGACAGGGATTTTGCCCACTGAAGCTTTCTTT

v_gene: TRBV27
abundance: many
j_gene: TRBJ2-5
len: 16
d_gene: -
CDR3aa: CASSLSAGASQETQYF
CDR3nt: TGTGCCAGCAGTTTAAGCGCGGGGGCCAGCCAAGAGACCCAGTACTTC

v_gene: TRBV7-2
abundance: few
j_gene: TRBJ2-7
len: 15
d_gene: TRBD2
CDR3aa: CASSLVPSGSSEQYF
CDR3nt: TGTGCCAGCAGCTTAGTTCCTAGCGGGAGTTCCGAGCAGTACTTC

v_gene: TRBV27
abundance: -
j_gene: TRBJ2-3
len: 16
d_gene: TRBD1
CDR3aa: CASSHLGQGGGDTQYF
CDR3nt: TGTGCCAGCAGCCACCTGGGACAGGGAGGGGGAGATACGCAGTATTTT

v_gene: TRBV7-9
abundance: -
j_gene: TRBJ1-6
len: 14
d_gene: -
CDR3aa: CASSPITYNSPLHF
CDR3nt: TGTGCCAGCAGCCCCATAACCTATAATTCACCCCTCCACTTT

v_gene: TRBV27
abundance: few
j_gene: TRBJ2-7
len: 15
d_gene: TRBD1
CDR3aa: CASSSRGQGSYEQYF
CDR3nt: TGTGCCAGCAGTTCCCGGGGACAGGGCTCCTACGAGCAGTACTTC

v_gene: TRBV3-1
abundance: many
j_gene: TRBJ2-1
len: 15
d_gene: TRBD2
CDR3aa: CASSQGSGGLNEQFF
CDR3nt: TGTGCCAGCAGCCAAGGTAGCGGGGGGCTAAATGAGCAGTTCTTC

v_gene: TRBV5-5
abundance: many
j_gene: TRBJ2-5
len: 16
d_gene: TRBD2
CDR3aa: CASSLELAGVRETQYF
CDR3nt: TGTGCCAGCAGCTTGGAACTAGCGGGAGTTAGAGAGACCCAGTACTTC

v_gene: TRBV9
abundance: many
j_gene: TRBJ2-1
len: 14
d_gene: -
CDR3aa: CASSVAVVSNEQFF
CDR3nt: TGTGCCAGCAGCGTAGCCGTCGTTTCCAATGAGCAGTTCTTC

v_gene: TRBV20-1
abundance: few
j_gene: TRBJ2-1
len: 14
d_gene: TRBD2
CDR3aa: CSTPLAAWSNEQFF
CDR3nt: TGCAGTACCCCCCTAGCGGCTTGGTCCAATGAGCAGTTCTTC

v_gene: TRBV6-5
abundance: many
j_gene: TRBJ2-5
len: 14
d_gene: -
CDR3aa: CASSYGGAGETQYF
CDR3nt: TGTGCCAGCAGTTACGGGGGGGCTGGGGAGACCCAGTACTTC

v_gene: TRBV13
abundance: -
j_gene: TRBJ2-7
len: 13
d_gene: -
CDR3aa: CASSTGTDYEQYF
CDR3nt: TGTGCCAGCAGCACAGGGACGGACTACGAGCAGTACTTC

v_gene: TRBV6-2/TRBV6-3
abundance: -
j_gene: TRBJ2-3
len: 13
d_gene: -
CDR3aa: CASIGGFTDTQYF
CDR3nt: TGTGCCAGCATAGGTGGTTTCACAGATACGCAGTATTTT

v_gene: TRBV3-1
abundance: -
j_gene: TRBJ1-5
len: 14
d_gene: TRBD1
CDR3aa: CASSLGQGVQPQHF
CDR3nt: TGTGCCAGCAGCCTCGGACAGGGGGTCCAGCCCCAGCATTTT

v_gene: TRBV9
abundance: few
j_gene: TRBJ2-7
len: 15
d_gene: -
CDR3aa: CASSVVAGSPYEQYF
CDR3nt: TGTGCCAGCAGCGTAGTAGCAGGTTCTCCCTACGAGCAGTACTTC

v_gene: TRBV5-6
abundance: many
j_gene: TRBJ2-1
len: 13
d_gene: -
CDR3aa: CASSLVQGNEQFF
CDR3nt: TGTGCCAGCAGCTTGGTACAAGGCAATGAGCAGTTCTTC

v_gene: TRBV6-1
abundance: -
j_gene: TRBJ2-7
len: 15
d_gene: -
CDR3aa: CASSGLPRTNYEQYF
CDR3nt: TGTGCCAGCAGTGGACTCCCCAGGACAAACTACGAGCAGTACTTC

v_gene: TRBV11-2
abundance: few
j_gene: TRBJ2-1
len: 14
d_gene: TRBD2
CDR3aa: CASSFGLAGNEQFF
CDR3nt: TGTGCCAGCAGCTTCGGACTAGCGGGGAATGAGCAGTTCTTC

v_gene: TRBV7-9
abundance: many
j_gene: TRBJ1-1
len: 12
d_gene: -
CDR3aa: CASSAKMTEAFF
CDR3nt: TGTGCCAGCAGCGCGAAGATGACAGAAGCTTTCTTT

v_gene: TRBV9
abundance: many
j_gene: TRBJ2-2
len: 13
d_gene: -
CDR3aa: CASSVPSAGELFF
CDR3nt: TGTGCCAGCAGCGTTCCTAGCGCCGGGGAGCTGTTTTTT

v_gene: TRBV4-2
abundance: few
j_gene: TRBJ2-7
len: 14
d_gene: -
CDR3aa: CASSQDPGDYEQYF
CDR3nt: TGTGCCAGCAGCCAAGATCCAGGGGACTACGAGCAGTACTTC

v_gene: TRBV7-2
abundance: -
j_gene: TRBJ2-3
len: 15
d_gene: TRBD1
CDR3aa: CASSLYRGSTDTQYF
CDR3nt: TGTGCCAGCAGCTTGTACAGGGGTAGCACAGATACGCAGTATTTT

v_gene: TRBV7-9
abundance: few
j_gene: TRBJ2-1
len: 16
d_gene: TRBD2
CDR3aa: CASSSSGGSSYNEQFF
CDR3nt: TGTGCCAGCAGCTCCAGCGGGGGGAGCTCCTACAATGAGCAGTTCTTC

v_gene: TRBV6-1
abundance: -
j_gene: TRBJ2-2
len: 16
d_gene: -
CDR3aa: CASSELQVTNTGELFF
CDR3nt: TGTGCCAGCAGTGAATTGCAGGTCACGAACACCGGGGAGCTGTTTTTT

v_gene: TRBV14
abundance: -
j_gene: TRBJ2-3
len: 16
d_gene: -
CDR3aa: CASSPGTVSSTDTQYF
CDR3nt: TGTGCCAGCAGCCCCGGGACGGTTAGTAGCACAGATACGCAGTATTTT

v_gene: TRBV6-4
abundance: many
j_gene: TRBJ2-1
len: 13
d_gene: -
CDR3aa: CASSDGSPNEQFF
CDR3nt: TGTGCCAGCAGTGACGGGAGCCCGAATGAGCAGTTCTTC

v_gene: TRBV27
abundance: many
j_gene: TRBJ2-7
len: 13
d_gene: -
CDR3aa: CASSTGRHYEQYF
CDR3nt: TGTGCCAGCTCCACGGGCAGGCACTACGAGCAGTACTTC

v_gene: TRBV25-1
abundance: -
j_gene: TRBJ2-7
len: 13
d_gene: -
CDR3aa: CASSYSGPYEQYF
CDR3nt: TGTGCCAGCTCGTACTCGGGTCCCTACGAGCAGTACTTC

v_gene: TRBV7-9
abundance: many
j_gene: TRBJ2-4
len: 14
d_gene: -
CDR3aa: CASSPRLAKNIQYF
CDR3nt: TGTGCCAGCAGCCCCAGGCTAGCCAAAAACATTCAGTACTTC

v_gene: TRBV11-2
abundance: -
j_gene: TRBJ1-1
len: 13
d_gene: -
CDR3aa: CASSLDSNTEAFF
CDR3nt: TGTGCCAGCAGCTTAGATTCGAACACTGAAGCTTTCTTT

v_gene: TRBV12-3/TRBV12-4
abundance: many
j_gene: TRBJ2-2
len: 16
d_gene: -
CDR3aa: CASTPRGGENTGELFF
CDR3nt: TGTGCCAGCACCCCAAGGGGGGGGGAGAACACCGGGGAGCTGTTTTTT